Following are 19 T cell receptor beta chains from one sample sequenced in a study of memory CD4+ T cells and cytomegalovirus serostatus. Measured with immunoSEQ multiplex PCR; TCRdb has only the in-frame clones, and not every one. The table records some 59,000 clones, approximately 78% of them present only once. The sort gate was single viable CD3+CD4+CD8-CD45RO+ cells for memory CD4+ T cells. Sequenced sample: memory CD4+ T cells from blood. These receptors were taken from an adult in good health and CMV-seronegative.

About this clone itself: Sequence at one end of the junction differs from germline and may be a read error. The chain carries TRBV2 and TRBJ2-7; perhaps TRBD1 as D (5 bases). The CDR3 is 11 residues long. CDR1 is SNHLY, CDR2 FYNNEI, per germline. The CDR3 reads CASSVRSGQHF. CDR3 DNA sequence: TGTGCCAGCAGTGTTAGGTCAGGGCAACACTTC.

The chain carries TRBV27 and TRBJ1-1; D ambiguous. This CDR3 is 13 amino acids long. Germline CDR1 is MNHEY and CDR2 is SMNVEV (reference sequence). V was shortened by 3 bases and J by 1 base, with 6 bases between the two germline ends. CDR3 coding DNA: TGTGCCAGCAGTTTTTATGGGAACACTGAAGCTTTCTTT. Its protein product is CASSFYGNTEAFF.

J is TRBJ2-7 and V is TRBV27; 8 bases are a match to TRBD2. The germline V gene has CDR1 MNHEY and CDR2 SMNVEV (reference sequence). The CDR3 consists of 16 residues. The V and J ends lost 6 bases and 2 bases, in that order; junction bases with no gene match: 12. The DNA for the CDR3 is TGTGCCAGCAGCTCTCTCGGCCTCGGGAGGGCCTACGAGCAGTACTTC. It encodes CASSSLGLGRAYEQYF.

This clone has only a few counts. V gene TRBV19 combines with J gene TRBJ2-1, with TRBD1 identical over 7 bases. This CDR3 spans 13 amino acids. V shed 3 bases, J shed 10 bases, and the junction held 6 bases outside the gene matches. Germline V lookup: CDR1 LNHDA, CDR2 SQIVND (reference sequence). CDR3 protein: CASSIKGGNEQFF. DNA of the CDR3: TGTGCCAGTAGTATTAAAGGGGGCAACGAGCAGTTCTTC.

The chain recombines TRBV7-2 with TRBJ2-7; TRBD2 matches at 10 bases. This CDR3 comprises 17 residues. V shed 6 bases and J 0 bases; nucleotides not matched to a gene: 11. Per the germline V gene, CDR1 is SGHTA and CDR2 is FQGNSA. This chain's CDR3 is CASSVRASGSLSYEQYF. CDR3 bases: TGTGCCAGCAGTGTTAGGGCTAGCGGGAGTCTCTCCTACGAGCAGTACTTC.

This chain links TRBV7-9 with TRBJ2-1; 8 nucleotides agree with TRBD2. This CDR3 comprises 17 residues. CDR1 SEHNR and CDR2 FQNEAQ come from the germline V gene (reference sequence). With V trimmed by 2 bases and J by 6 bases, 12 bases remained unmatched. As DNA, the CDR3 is TGTGCCAGCAGCTTAATCAAGGGGCGGGAGGATGGCAATGAGCAGTTCTTC. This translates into CASSLIKGREDGNEQFF.

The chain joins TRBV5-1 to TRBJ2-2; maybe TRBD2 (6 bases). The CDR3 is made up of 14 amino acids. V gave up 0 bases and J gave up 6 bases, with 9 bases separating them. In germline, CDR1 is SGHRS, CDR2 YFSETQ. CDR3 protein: CASSLEASAGELFF. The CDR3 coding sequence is TGCGCCAGCAGCTTGGAGGCTAGCGCCGGGGAGCTGTTTTTT.

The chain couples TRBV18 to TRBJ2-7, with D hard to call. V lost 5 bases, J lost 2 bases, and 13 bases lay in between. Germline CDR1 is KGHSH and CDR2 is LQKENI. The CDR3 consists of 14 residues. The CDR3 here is CASSTTKLTYEQYF. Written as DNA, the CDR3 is TGTGCCAGCTCAACGACGAAGCTGACCTACGAGCAGTACTTC. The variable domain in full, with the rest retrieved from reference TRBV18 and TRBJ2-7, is NAGVMQNPRHLVRRRGQEARLRCSPMKGHSHVYWYRQLPEEGLKFMVYLQKENIIDESGMPKERFSAEFPKEGPSILRIQQVVRGDSAAYFCASSTTKLTYEQYFGPGTRLTVT.

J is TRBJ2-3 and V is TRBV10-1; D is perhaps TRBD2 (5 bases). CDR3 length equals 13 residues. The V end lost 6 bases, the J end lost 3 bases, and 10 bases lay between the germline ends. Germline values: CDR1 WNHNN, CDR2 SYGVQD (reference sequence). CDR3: CASSLDLTDTQYF. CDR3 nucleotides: TGCGCCAGCAGCTTGGACTTAACAGATACGCAGTATTTT.

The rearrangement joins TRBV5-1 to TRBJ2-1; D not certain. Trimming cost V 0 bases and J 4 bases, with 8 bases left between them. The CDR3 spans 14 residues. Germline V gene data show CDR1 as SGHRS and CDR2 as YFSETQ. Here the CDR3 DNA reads TGCGCCAGCAGCTTGGAGGCCGATTACAATGAGCAGTTCTTC. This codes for CASSLEADYNEQFF.

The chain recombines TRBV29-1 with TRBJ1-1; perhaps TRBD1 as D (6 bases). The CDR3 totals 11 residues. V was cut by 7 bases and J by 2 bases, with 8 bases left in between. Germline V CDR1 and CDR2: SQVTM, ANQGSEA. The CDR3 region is CSAGTNTEAFF. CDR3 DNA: TGCAGCGCCGGGACAAACACTGAAGCTTTCTTT.

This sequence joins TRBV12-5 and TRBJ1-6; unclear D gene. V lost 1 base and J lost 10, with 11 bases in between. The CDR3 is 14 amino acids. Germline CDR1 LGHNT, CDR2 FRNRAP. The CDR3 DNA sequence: TGTGCTAGTGGTTTGGGCCCGCGTGGGTCACCCCTCCACTTT. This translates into CASGLGPRGSPLHF.

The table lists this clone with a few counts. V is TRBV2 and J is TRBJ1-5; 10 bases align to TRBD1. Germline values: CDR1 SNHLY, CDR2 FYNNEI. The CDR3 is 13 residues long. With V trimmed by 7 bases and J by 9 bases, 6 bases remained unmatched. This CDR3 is CASTWTGGSPQHF. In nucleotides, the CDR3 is TGTGCCAGCACCTGGACAGGGGGTTCGCCCCAGCATTTT. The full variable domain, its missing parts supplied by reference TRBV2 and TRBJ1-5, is EPEVTQTPSHQVTQMGQEVILRCVPISNHLYFYWYRQILGQKVEFLVSFYNNEISEKSEIFDDQFSVERPDGSNFTLKIRSTKLEDSAMYFCASTWTGGSPQHFGDGTRLSIL.

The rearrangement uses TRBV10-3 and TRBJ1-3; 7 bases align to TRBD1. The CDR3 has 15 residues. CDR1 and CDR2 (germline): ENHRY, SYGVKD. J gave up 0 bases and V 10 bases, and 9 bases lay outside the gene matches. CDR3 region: CATAPTGVSGNTIYF. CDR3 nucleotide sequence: TGTGCCACAGCACCAACAGGGGTCTCTGGAAACACCATATATTTT.

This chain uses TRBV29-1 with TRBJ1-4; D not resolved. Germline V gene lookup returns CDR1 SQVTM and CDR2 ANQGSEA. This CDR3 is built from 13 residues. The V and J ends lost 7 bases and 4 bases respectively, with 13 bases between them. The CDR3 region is CSAALQSNEKLFF. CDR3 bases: TGCAGCGCCGCCTTACAGAGTAATGAAAAACTGTTTTTT.

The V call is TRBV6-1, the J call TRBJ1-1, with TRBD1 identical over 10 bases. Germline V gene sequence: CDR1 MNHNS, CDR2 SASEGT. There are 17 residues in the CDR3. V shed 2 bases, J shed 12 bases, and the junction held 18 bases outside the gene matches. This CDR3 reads CASSERTMSGPGQGTFF. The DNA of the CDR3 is TGTGCCAGCAGTGAAAGAACCATGTCCGGACCGGGACAGGGGACTTTCTTT.

The CDR3 DNA reads as TGCAGCGTTGTACGGCAGGGGGCAATCACTGAAGCTTTCTTT. This sequence encodes CSVVRQGAITEAFF. The V gene is TRBV29-1, the J gene TRBJ1-1; TRBD1 matches 8 bases. The germline gives CDR1 SQVTM, CDR2 ANQGSEA. The CDR3 contains 14 residues. The V gene end was trimmed by 4 bases and the J gene end by 4 bases; junction bases not matched to a gene: 8. Based on the CDR3 plus reference TRBV29-1 and TRBJ1-1, the full variable domain is SAVISQKPSRDICQRGTSLTIQCQVDSQVTMMFWYRQQPGQSLTLIATANQGSEATYESGFVIDKFPISRPNLTFSTLTVSNMSPEDSSIYLCSVVRQGAITEAFFGQGTRLTVV.

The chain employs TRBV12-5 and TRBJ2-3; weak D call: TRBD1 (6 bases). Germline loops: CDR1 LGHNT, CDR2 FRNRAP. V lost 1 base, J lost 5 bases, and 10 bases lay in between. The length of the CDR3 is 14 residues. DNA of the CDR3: TGTGCTAGTGGTTTGGGTACAGGGATAGATACGCAGTATTTT. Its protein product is CASGLGTGIDTQYF.

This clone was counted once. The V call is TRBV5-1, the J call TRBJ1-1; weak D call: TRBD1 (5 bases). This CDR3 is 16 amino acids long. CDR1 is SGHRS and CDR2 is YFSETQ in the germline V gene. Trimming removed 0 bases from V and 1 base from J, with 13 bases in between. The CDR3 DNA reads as TGCGCCAGCAGCTTGGCTGGGGGTGGGGGGAACACTGAAGCTTTCTTT. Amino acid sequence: CASSLAGGGGNTEAFF. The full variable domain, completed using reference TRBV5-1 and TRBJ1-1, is KAGVTQTPRYLIKTRGQQVTLSCSPISGHRSVSWYQQTPGQGLQFLFEYFSETQRNKGNFPGRFSGRQFSNSRSEMNVSTLELGDSALYLCASSLAGGGGNTEAFFGQGTRLTVV.